This TCR beta chain was identified during a study of molecular identifiers for immune sequencing clone quantification. Study results and limitations: Identical TCR molecules can share a barcode, and this sharing could underestimate highly expanded clone sizes.

It was with previously described methods and listed TCR primers that bulk TCR libraries were made. In TCRdb, the PCR reads were re-called with MiXCR into one record per CDR3 protein. Among some 320,000 distinct CDR3 sequences, about 21% were seen once, and the ten largest hold roughly 0.86%. CDR3 length: 14 amino acids. The germline CDR1 and CDR2 sequences are SGHTS and YDEGEE. J was trimmed by 4 bases and V by 3 bases; bases with no gene match: 6. Sorting defined naive CD8 T cells as CD8+CD4-CCR7+CD45RA+. This clonotype appeared a few times. Antigen: not known. The source of this sequence is a human donor in good health. Some libraries in this study had Jurkat cell RNA spiked in. The sample consisted of naive CD8+ T cells from blood, with Jurkat cell RNA spiked in. Subset meaning: FACS-sorted CD8+CD4-CCR7+CD45RA+ naive T cells. J is TRBJ2-7 and V is TRBV5-8; the match to TRBD2 covers 8 bases. CDR3 in DNA: TGTGCCAGCAGCTGGGCCAGCGGGGGATACGAGCAGTACTTC. Amino acid sequence: CASSWASGGYEQYF. Combining the CDR3 with reference TRBV5-8 and TRBJ2-7 gives the whole variable domain EAGVTQSPTHLIKTRGQQATLRCSPISGHTSVYWYQQALGLGLQFLLWYDEGEERNRGNFPPRFSGRQFPNYSSELNVNALELEDSALYLCASSWASGGYEQYFGPGTRLTVT.